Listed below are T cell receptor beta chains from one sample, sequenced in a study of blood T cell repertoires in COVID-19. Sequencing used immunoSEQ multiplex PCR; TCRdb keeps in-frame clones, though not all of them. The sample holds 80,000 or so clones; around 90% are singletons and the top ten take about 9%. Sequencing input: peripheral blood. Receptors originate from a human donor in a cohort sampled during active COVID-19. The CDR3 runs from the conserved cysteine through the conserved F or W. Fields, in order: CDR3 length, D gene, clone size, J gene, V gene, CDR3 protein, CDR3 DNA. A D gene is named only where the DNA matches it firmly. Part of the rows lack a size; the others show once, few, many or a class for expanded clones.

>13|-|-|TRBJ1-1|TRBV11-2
CASSLLQDTEAFF
TGTGCCAGCAGCTTATTACAAGACACTGAAGCTTTCTTT
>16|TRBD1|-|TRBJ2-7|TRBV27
CASSTPGQGKGYEQYF
TGTGCCAGCAGCACCCCTGGACAGGGGAAGGGCTACGAGCAGTACTTC
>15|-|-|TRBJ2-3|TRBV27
CASSLLRASTDTQYF
TGTGCCAGCAGTTTACTGCGGGCAAGCACAGATACGCAGTATTTT
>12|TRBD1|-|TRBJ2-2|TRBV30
CAWWTGGGELFF
TGTGCCTGGTGGACAGGTGGCGGGGAGCTGTTTTTT
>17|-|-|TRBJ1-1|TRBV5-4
CASSLGQGWVGNTEAFF
TGTGCCAGCAGCTTGGGTCAGGGCTGGGTGGGGAACACTGAAGCTTTCTTT
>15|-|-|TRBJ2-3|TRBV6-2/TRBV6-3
CASSSGDTNTDTQYF
TGTGCCAGCAGTTCAGGGGACACCAACACAGATACGCAGTATTTT
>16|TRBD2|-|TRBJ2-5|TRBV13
CASSEGLAGGQETQYF
TGTGCCAGCAGCGAGGGACTAGCGGGGGGGCAGGAGACCCAGTACTTC
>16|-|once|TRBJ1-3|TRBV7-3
CASSLSGGYSGNTIYF
TGTGCCAGCAGCTTATCGGGAGGCTACTCTGGAAACACCATATATTTT
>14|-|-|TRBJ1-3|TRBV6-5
CASSAGGSGNTIYF
TGTGCCAGCAGCGCCGGAGGGAGTGGAAACACCATATATTTT
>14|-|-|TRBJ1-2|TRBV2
CASSRTAEGYGYTF
TGTGCCAGCAGCCGGACTGCGGAGGGCTATGGCTACACCTTC
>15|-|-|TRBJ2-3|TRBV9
CASSVLGAGGDTQYF
TGTGCCAGCAGCGTCCTAGGCGCGGGTGGAGATACGCAGTATTTT
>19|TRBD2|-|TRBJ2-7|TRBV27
CASSFMGLAGNLDSYEQYF
TGTGCCAGCAGTTTCATGGGACTAGCGGGCAACTTGGACTCCTACGAGCAGTACTTC
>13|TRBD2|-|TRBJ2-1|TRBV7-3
CASSPAGGPEQFF
TGTGCCAGCAGCCCGGCGGGGGGGCCTGAGCAGTTCTTC
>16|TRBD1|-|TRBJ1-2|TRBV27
CASSWQAGTGADGYTF
TGTGCCAGCAGTTGGCAAGCCGGGACAGGGGCTGATGGCTACACCTTC
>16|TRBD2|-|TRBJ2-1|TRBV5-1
CASSLGGGSLDNEQFF
TGCGCCAGCAGCTTGGGAGGCGGGAGTCTAGACAATGAGCAGTTCTTC
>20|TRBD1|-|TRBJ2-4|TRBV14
CASSRTGTDRIPGAKNIQYF
TGTGCCAGCAGCCGGACAGGGACCGACCGCATCCCGGGAGCCAAAAACATTCAGTACTTC
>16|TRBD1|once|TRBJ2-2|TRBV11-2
CASSSRTGRGTGELFF
TGTGCCAGCAGCTCACGGACAGGGCGTGGAACCGGGGAGCTGTTTTTT